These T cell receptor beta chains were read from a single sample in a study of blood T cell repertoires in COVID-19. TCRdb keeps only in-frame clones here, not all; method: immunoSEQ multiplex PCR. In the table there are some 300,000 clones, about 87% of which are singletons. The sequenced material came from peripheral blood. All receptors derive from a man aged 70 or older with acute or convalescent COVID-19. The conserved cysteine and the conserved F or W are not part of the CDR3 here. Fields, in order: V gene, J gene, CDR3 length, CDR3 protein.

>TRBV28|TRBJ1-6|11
ASTISGVSPLH
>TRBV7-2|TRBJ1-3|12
ASSLVTSGNTIY
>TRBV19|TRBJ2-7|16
ASSIAHLRTSGSYEQY
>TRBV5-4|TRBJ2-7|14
ASSLISSGGEREQY
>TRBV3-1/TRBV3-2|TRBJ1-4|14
ASTQDGGRTNEKLF
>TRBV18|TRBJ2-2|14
ASSPGTGSGTGELF
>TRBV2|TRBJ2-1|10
ASTQGGNEQF
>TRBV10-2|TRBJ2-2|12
ASSEAGDTGELF
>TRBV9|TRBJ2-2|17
ASSSLIGGARSNTGELF
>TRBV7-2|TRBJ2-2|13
ASSLDRGRPGELF
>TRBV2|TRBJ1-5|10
ASRGSNQPQH
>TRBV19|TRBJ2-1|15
ASSQVLGGYSYNEQF
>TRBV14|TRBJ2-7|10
ASSLQGYEQY
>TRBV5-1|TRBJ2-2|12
ASSRGSNTGELF
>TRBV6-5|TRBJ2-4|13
ASSLDRPTKNIQY
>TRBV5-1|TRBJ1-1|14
ASSLVGAGINTEAF
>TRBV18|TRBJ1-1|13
ASSPSPGAAAEAF